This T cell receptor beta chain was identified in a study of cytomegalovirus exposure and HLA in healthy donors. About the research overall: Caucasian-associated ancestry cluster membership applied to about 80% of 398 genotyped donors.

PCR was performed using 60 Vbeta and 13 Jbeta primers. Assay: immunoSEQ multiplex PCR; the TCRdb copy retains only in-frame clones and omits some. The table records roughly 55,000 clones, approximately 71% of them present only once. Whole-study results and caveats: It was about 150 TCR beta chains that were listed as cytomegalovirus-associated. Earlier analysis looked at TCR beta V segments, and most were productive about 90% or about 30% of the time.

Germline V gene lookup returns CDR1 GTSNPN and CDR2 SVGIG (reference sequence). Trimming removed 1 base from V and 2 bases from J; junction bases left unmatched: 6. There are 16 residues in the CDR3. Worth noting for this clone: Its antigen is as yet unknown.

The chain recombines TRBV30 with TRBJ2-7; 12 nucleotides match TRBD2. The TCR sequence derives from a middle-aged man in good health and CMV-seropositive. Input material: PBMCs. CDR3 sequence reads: CAWSGITSGGTYEQYF. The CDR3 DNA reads TGTGCCTGGAGTGGAATTACTAGCGGGGGGACCTACGAGCAGTACTTC.